This T cell receptor beta chain was sequenced in a study of T cells after yellow fever vaccination. Whole-study context: SMART-Seq v4 Ultra Low Input served to prepare low-cell-number fractions. Study results and caveats: Re-detected after boosting: most primary clones, approximately 97% of CD4 and 88% of CD8. A weaker but faster secondary response was observed, peaking on day 5 versus 15.

Researchers made TCR cDNA using 5'RACE template switching, and this step added a universal primer site and UMIs. MiXCR, run by TCRdb on the 5' RACE reads, gives a single entry per CDR3 protein. The table lists nearly 550,000 distinct CDR3 sequences, under 25% of them singletons. As concerns this clonotype: Its antigen is undetermined.

Germline-derived CDR1 and CDR2 are SQVTM and ANQGSEA. This CDR3 is built from 13 residues. V was clipped by 4 bases and J by 4 bases, with 11 bases between them. The sequence was obtained from a man younger than 40 who received the YFV17D yellow fever vaccine. The sample in question was PBMCs, obtained 15 days after the yellow fever booster vaccination. This chain joins TRBV29-1 and TRBJ2-1; either TRBD1 or TRBD2 may supply D (6 bases each). CDR3 bases: TGCAGCGTTGTAGGAGGGACATACAATGAGCAGTTCTTC. It translates to CSVVGGTYNEQFF.